This is a list of T cell receptor beta chains from one sample in a study of CD8+CD57+ T cells in acquired aplastic anemia. In TCRdb, the reads were re-called with MiXCR into one record per CDR3 protein. The sample carries a few hundred thousand distinct CDR3 sequences, 70% to 85% recorded once. Sequenced material: sorted CD4+, CD8+, or CD8+CD57+ T cells (not recorded which) from PBMCs. These receptors were collected from a human donor with aplastic anemia. CDR3s include the opening cysteine and the closing phenylalanine or tryptophan. A D gene is named only where the DNA matches it firmly. Rows may omit the clone size; those that give it use once, few, many or a size class.

DNA: TGCGCCAGCGGGGACGGTAGCACTGATCCGCAGTATTTT
CDR3: CASGDGSTDPQYF
V: TRBV5-1
D: .
size: .
J: TRBJ2-3

DNA: TGTGCCAGCAGCTTAGCGGGAAGCTCCGATGCCAACTATCTGACTTTC
CDR3: CASSLAGSSDANYLTF
V: TRBV7-8
D: .
size: .
J: TRBJ2-6

DNA: TGTGCCAGCTCACCACCGAGTCGGAGCAGGGGCGAGACCCAGTACTTC
CDR3: CASSPPSRSRGETQYF
V: TRBV18
D: .
size: .
J: TRBJ2-5

DNA: TGTGCCAGCAGCGCCGGACAGGGCGGAGGTTGGACCCTCCACTTT
CDR3: CASSAGQGGGWTLHF
V: TRBV2
D: TRBD1
size: .
J: TRBJ1-6

DNA: TGTGCCAGCAGCTGGGTGGGGGGGCCCAACACTCAGTATTTCTTT
CDR3: CASSWVGGPNTQYFF
V: TRBV7-2
D: .
size: .
J: TRBJ1-1

DNA: TGTGCCAGCAGCTTAGAGTTGGGAGCCTACGAGCAGTACTTC
CDR3: CASSLELGAYEQYF
V: TRBV11-3
D: .
size: .
J: TRBJ2-7

DNA: TGTGCCAGCAGCAGCAGTTACGAGCAAGAGACCCAGTACTTC
CDR3: CASSSSYEQETQYF
V: TRBV11-3
D: .
size: .
J: TRBJ2-5

DNA: TGTGCCAGCAGCTTAGCCCACGGGGCAAAAGAGACCCAGCGGTTCTTC
CDR3: CASSLAHGAKETQRFF
V: TRBV7-6
D: .
size: .
J: TRBJ2-1

DNA: TGTGCCAGCAGCTCCGCGGCAAGGTACGGAGCCTTCTTTGTGACTTTC
CDR3: CASSSAARYGAFFVTF
V: TRBV7-6
D: .
size: .
J: TRBJ2-6

DNA: TGTGCCAGCAGTGGGACGAGAAGGAGGGCCGGGGAGCTGTTTTTT
CDR3: CASSGTRRRAGELFF
V: TRBV6-2/TRBV6-3
D: .
size: many
J: TRBJ2-2

DNA: TGTGCCAGCAGCGAGGGGGACCGAGAGCAGTTCTTC
CDR3: CASSEGDREQFF
V: TRBV11-1
D: .
size: .
J: TRBJ2-1

DNA: TGTGCCAGCAGCTCAGAGGGAGGTAGGACTGATAAGCAGTTT
CDR3: CASSSEGGRTDKQF
V: TRBV7-6
D: .
size: .
J: TRBJ2-3

DNA: TGTGCCAGCAGCTTAGATCTCACAGTCTTCAACACTGAAGCTTTCTTT
CDR3: CASSLDLTVFNTEAFF
V: TRBV11-3
D: .
size: .
J: TRBJ1-1

DNA: TGTGCCAGCACCCTAACGAGCGTCCCCTCTGGGGCCAACGTCCTGACTTTC
CDR3: CASTLTSVPSGANVLTF
V: TRBV5-4
D: .
size: .
J: TRBJ2-6

DNA: TGTGCCAGCAGCCCACAGGCGGGGGGGCTGGATACGCAGTATTTT
CDR3: CASSPQAGGLDTQYF
V: TRBV5-5
D: TRBD2
size: .
J: TRBJ2-3

DNA: TGCAGTGCTCCTGCCCGAAAAGGGCAGTTCTTC
CDR3: CSAPARKGQFF
V: TRBV20-1
D: .
size: once
J: TRBJ2-1

DNA: TGTGCCAGCAGCGACGCGGGCGGAGATACGCAGTATTTT
CDR3: CASSDAGGDTQYF
V: TRBV7-8
D: .
size: .
J: TRBJ2-3

DNA: TGTGCCAGCAGCTTAGCATTCACGCGGAACACAGATACGCAGTATTTT
CDR3: CASSLAFTRNTDTQYF
V: TRBV11-1
D: .
size: .
J: TRBJ2-3

DNA: TGTGCCAGCGGCCCCCCCCGGGAGCAAGAGACCCAGTACTTC
CDR3: CASGPPREQETQYF
V: TRBV5-4
D: .
size: .
J: TRBJ2-5

DNA: TGTGCCAGCAGTGATGGGGCGAGCGGGGGGAGAGATACGCAGTATTTT
CDR3: CASSDGASGGRDTQYF
V: TRBV5-5
D: TRBD2
size: .
J: TRBJ2-3

DNA: TGTGCCAGCAGCTTAAGCCATGCCCGGGGGCTGACAGACACTGAAGCTTTCTTT
CDR3: CASSLSHARGLTDTEAFF
V: TRBV7-3
D: .
size: .
J: TRBJ1-1

DNA: TGTGCCACCAGCAGTTTGGGTTTGATAGGGGCAAACTCCTACGAGCAGTACTTC
CDR3: CATSSLGLIGANSYEQYF
V: TRBV15
D: .
size: .
J: TRBJ2-7

DNA: TGTGCCATCAATGGGGGGGCCCGCCAAGAGACCCAGTACTTC
CDR3: CAINGGARQETQYF
V: TRBV10-3
D: .
size: few
J: TRBJ2-5

DNA: TGTGCCACCAGTGATTCCTTCGCGGGGGATACCGGGGAGCTGTTTTTT
CDR3: CATSDSFAGDTGELFF
V: TRBV24-1
D: TRBD2
size: many
J: TRBJ2-2

DNA: TGTGCCAGCAGTGATGGGAGGATAAATAAGCGGTTCTTC
CDR3: CASSDGRINKRFF
V: TRBV2
D: .
size: once
J: TRBJ2-5

DNA: TGTGCCATCAGTGAGTCGAAAGGGCTAACGGGATTTGACGAGCAGTACTTC
CDR3: CAISESKGLTGFDEQYF
V: TRBV10-3
D: .
size: .
J: TRBJ2-7

DNA: TGTGCCAGCAGCTTAGATCTGAGATACGGGACCAACGCTTTCTTT
CDR3: CASSLDLRYGTNAFF
V: TRBV7-9
D: .
size: .
J: TRBJ1-1

DNA: TGTGCCACCAGCAGAGGAAGCGACCCAGGGACCCAGTACTTC
CDR3: CATSRGSDPGTQYF
V: TRBV15
D: .
size: once
J: TRBJ2-5

DNA: TGTGCCAGCACCACGGAGGGTTTGGATAATACACCCCTCCACTTT
CDR3: CASTTEGLDNTPLHF
V: TRBV7-2
D: .
size: .
J: TRBJ1-6

DNA: TGTGCCATCAGTGAGCAGGGGACCCAAGCCTACGAGCAGTACTTC
CDR3: CAISEQGTQAYEQYF
V: TRBV10-3
D: .
size: .
J: TRBJ2-7

DNA: TGTGCCAGCAGCTTAGCGGGCGGGGCGGGTACTCAAGATTTCTTT
CDR3: CASSLAGGAGTQDFF
V: TRBV7-8
D: .
size: .
J: TRBJ1-1

DNA: TGTGCCTGGAGTCTCGGGTACACCGACTATGGCTACACCTTC
CDR3: CAWSLGYTDYGYTF
V: TRBV30
D: .
size: many
J: TRBJ1-2

DNA: TGTGCCAGCAGCGCAGCGGCAGAGACTCATACGTTGTATTTT
CDR3: CASSAAAETHTLYF
V: TRBV7-9
D: .
size: .
J: TRBJ2-3

DNA: TGCAGTGCTAGAGGGACAGGGGATCAGCCCCAGCATTTT
CDR3: CSARGTGDQPQHF
V: TRBV20-1
D: TRBD1
size: once
J: TRBJ1-5